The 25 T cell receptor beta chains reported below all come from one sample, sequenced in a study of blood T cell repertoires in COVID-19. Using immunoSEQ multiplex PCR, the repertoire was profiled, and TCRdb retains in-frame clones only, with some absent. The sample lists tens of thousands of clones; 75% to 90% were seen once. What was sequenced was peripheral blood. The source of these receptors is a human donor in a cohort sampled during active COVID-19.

CDR3 coding DNA: TGTGCCACCAGCAGGGGGGACAGGGTAATCCCTGAAGCTTTCTTT. Amino acids: CATSRGDRVIPEAFF. The chain links TRBV15 to TRBJ1-1; TRBD1 agrees at 9 bases. The germline CDR1 and CDR2 sequences are LNHNV and YYDKDF (reference sequence). The CDR3 spans 15 residues. Unmatched junction bases numbered 8, after V lost 3 bases and J lost 6 bases.

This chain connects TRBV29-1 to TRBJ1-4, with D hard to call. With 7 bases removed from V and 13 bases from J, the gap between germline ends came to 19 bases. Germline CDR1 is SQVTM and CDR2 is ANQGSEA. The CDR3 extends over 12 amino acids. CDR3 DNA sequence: TGCAGCGCATCGTTTGGGAGCGAAGTACTGTTTTTT. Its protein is CSASFGSEVLFF.

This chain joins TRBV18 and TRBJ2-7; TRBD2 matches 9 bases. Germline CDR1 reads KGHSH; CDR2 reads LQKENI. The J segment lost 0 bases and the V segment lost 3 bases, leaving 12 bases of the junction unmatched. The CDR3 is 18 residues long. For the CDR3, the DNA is TGTGCCAGCTCACCGCCTCCTATAGCGGGAGTCTTCTCCTACGAGCAGTACTTC. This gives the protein CASSPPPIAGVFSYEQYF.

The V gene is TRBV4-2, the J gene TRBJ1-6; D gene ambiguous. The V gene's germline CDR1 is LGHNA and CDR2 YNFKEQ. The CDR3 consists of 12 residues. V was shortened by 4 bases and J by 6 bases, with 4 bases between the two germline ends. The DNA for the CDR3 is TGTGCCAGCAGCCTTAGTAATTCACCCCTCCACTTT. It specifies CASSLSNSPLHF.

CDR3 loop: CASSKSGTSGYYNEQFF. The DNA for the CDR3 is TGTGCCAGTAGTAAATCCGGGACTAGCGGATACTACAATGAGCAGTTCTTC. J is TRBJ2-1 and V is TRBV19; TRBD2 agrees at 11 bases. The CDR3 consists of 17 residues. Germline V gene sequence: CDR1 LNHDA, CDR2 SQIVND (reference sequence). Trimming removed 4 bases from V and 3 bases from J; junction bases left unmatched: 8.

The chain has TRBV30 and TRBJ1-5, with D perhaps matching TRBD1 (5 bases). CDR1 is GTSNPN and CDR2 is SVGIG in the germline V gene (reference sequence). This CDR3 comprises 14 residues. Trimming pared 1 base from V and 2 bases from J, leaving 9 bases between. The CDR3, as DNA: TGTGCCTGGAGTGGGACATTCGGCAATCAGCCCCAGCATTTT. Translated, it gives CAWSGTFGNQPQHF.

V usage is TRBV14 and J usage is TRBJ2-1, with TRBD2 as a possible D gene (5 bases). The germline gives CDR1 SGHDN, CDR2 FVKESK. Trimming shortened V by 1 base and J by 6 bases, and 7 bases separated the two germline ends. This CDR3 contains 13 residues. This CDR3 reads CASSQVRGNEQFF. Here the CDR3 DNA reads TGTGCCAGCAGCCAAGTACGGGGCAATGAGCAGTTCTTC.

This chain's CDR3 is CASSQGSGVGEKLFF. The CDR3 DNA follows: TGTGCCAGCAGTCAAGGGAGTGGAGTAGGGGAAAAACTGTTTTTT. V is TRBV6-2 or TRBV6-3 and J is TRBJ1-4; D unclear. The CDR3 length is 15 residues. Looked up from germline, CDR1 is MNHEY and CDR2 is SVGEGT. V lost 5 bases and J 8 bases, leaving 18 bases between the germline ends.

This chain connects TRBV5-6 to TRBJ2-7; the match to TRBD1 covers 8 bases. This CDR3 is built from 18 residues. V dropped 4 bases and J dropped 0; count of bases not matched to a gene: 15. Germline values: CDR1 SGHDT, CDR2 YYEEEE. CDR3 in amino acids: CASSRFSMGQDISYEQYF. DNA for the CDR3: TGTGCCAGCAGCCGCTTTAGTATGGGACAGGATATCTCCTACGAGCAGTACTTC. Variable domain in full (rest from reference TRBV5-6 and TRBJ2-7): DAGVTQSPTHLIKTRGQQVTLRCSPKSGHDTVSWYQQALGQGPQFIFQYYEEEERQRGNFPDRFSGHQFPNYSSELNVNALLLGDSALYLCASSRFSMGQDISYEQYFGPGTRLTVT.

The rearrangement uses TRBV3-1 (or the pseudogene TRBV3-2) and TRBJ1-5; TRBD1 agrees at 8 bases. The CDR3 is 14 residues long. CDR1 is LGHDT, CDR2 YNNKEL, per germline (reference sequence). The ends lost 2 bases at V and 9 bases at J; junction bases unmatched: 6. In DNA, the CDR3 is TGTGCCAGCAGCCAATTCCGGGACAGGTGGCCCCAGCATTTT. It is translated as CASSQFRDRWPQHF.

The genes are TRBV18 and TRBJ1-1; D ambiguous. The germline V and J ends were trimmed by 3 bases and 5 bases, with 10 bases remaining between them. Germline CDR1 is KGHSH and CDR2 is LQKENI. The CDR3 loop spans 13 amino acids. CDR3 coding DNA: TGTGCCAGCTCACCCCGCGAGACAACTGAAGCTTTCTTT. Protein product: CASSPRETTEAFF.

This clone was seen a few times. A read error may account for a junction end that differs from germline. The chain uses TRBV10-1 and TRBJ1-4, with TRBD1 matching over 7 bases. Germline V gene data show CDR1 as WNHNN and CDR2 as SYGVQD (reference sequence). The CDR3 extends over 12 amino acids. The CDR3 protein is CASSARQGRPGF. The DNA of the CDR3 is TGCGCCAGCAGTGCTAGACAGGGCAGGCCGGGGTTT.

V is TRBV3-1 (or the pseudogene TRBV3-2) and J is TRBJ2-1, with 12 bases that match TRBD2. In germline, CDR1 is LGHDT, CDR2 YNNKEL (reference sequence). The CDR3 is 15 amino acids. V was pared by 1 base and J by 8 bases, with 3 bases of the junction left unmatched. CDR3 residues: CASSQGTSGVYEQFF. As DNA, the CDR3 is TGTGCCAGCAGCCAAGGGACTAGCGGGGTTTATGAGCAGTTCTTC.

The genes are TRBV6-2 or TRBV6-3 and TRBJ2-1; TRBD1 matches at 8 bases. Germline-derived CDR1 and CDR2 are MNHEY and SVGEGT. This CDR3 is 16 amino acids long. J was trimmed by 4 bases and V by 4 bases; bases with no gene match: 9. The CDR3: CASSLLGTGKYNEQFF. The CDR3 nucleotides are TGTGCCAGCAGTTTACTCGGGACAGGCAAGTACAATGAGCAGTTCTTC.

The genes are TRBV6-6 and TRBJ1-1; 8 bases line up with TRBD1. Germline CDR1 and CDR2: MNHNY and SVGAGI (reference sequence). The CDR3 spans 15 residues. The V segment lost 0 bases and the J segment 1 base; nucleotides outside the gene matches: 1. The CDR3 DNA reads TGTGCCAGCAGTTACTCAGGGACAGGGAACACTGAAGCTTTCTTT. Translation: CASSYSGTGNTEAFF.

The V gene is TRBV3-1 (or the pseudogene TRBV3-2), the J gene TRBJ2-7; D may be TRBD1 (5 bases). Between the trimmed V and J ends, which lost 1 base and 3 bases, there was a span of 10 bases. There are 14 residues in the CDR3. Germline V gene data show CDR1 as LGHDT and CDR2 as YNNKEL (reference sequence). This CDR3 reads CASSQAFQGYEQYF. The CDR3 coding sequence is TGTGCCAGCAGCCAAGCTTTCCAGGGCTACGAGCAGTACTTC.

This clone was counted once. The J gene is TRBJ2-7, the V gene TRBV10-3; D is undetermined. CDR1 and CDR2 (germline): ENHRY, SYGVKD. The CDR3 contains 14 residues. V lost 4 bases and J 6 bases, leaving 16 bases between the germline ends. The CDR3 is CAISGTARPGEQYF. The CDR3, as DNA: TGTGCCATCAGTGGTACCGCTAGACCCGGCGAGCAGTACTTC.

The CDR3 sequence: CASSFERDRGQGYTF. The CDR3 nucleotides are TGTGCCAGCAGCTTTGAAAGGGACAGGGGGCAGGGCTACACCTTC. This chain links TRBV7-9 with TRBJ1-2; 12 bases align to TRBD1. The CDR3 has 15 amino acids. CDR1 and CDR2 from the germline V gene are SEHNR and FQNEAQ (reference sequence). J was trimmed by 8 bases and V by 3 bases; bases with no gene match: 7.

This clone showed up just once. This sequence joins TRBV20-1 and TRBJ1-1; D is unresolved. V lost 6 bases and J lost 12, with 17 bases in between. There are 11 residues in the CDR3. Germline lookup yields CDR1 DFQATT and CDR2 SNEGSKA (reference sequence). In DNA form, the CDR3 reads TGCAGTGCCGAAGCGGGTGTATTGACTTTCTTT. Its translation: CSAEAGVLTFF.

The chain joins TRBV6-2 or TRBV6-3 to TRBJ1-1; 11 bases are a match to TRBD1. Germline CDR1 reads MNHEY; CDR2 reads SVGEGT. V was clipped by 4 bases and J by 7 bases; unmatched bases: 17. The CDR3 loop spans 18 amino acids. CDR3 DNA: TGTGCCAGCAGTTTCGTCCCGGGACAGGGGGAATGGTTTGGTGAAGCTTTCTTT. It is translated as CASSFVPGQGEWFGEAFF.

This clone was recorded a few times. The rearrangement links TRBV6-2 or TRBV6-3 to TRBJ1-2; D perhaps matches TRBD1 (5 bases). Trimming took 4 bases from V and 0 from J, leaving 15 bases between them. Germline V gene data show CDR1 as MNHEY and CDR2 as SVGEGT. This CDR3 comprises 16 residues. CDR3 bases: TGTGCCAGCAGTTCCACCAGGACACGCTCTAACTATGGCTACACCTTC. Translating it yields CASSSTRTRSNYGYTF.

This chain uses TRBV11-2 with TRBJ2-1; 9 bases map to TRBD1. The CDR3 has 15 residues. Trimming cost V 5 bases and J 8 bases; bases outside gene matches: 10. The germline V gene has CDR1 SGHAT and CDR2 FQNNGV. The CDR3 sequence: CASSPRTGVQDEQFF. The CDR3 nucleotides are TGTGCCAGCAGCCCTCGGACAGGGGTACAGGATGAGCAGTTCTTC.

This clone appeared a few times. CDR3 amino acids: CATSDALAGGRYEQYF. CDR3 DNA sequence: TGTGCCACCAGTGATGCCCTCGCGGGGGGTCGCTACGAGCAGTACTTC. The chain joins TRBV24-1 to TRBJ2-7; TRBD2 matches 8 bases. J lost 3 bases, V lost 3 bases, and 9 bases had no gene match. Germline-derived CDR1 and CDR2 are KGHDR and SFDVKD. The CDR3 contains 16 residues.

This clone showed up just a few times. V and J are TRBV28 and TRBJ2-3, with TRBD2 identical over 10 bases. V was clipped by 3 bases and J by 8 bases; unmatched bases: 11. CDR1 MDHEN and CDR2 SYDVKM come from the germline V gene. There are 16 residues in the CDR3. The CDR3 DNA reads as TGTGCCAGCAGTTTCAGACTAGCGGGCGGCGACCGTACGCAGTATTTT. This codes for CASSFRLAGGDRTQYF.

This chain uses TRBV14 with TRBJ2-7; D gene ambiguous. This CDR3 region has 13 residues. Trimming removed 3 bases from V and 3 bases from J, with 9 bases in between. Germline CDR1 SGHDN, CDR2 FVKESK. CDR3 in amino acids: CASSQGTYYEQYF. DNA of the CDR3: TGTGCCAGCAGCCAGGGCACCTACTACGAGCAGTACTTC.